Sequencing of this TCR beta chain was carried out in a study of shared T cell receptors in the human thymus (dated by TCRdb to 2020 to 2022). Regarding the research as a whole: The study examined how the human thymus generates shared, self-reactive T-cell receptor alpha chains.

Only one count was recorded for this clone. Its antigen specificity is not known. Base-call qualities are not available, and no considerably larger clone is one nucleotide away. The library was obtained by the immunoSEQ multiplex PCR assay. Entries here come from immuneACCESS through TCRdb and include only in-frame sequences with V and J called. Some clones fail to appear in such tables; in the studies checked, an unresolved V gene covers under half of the shortfall, and the cause of the remainder is unknown. The sample includes fewer than 700,000 clones, with approximately 88% observed a single time. 0.0095% to 0.011% of the sample belongs to the ten largest clones. The V end loses 1 base and the J end loses 4 bases, and a stretch of 8 bases separates them. CDR3 length: 14 amino acids, cysteine to phenylalanine. Left in the record is the CDR3 DNA by itself, 42 bases read in frame from the first base. Per the germline V gene, SGHTA is the CDR1 and FQGNSA is the CDR2.

This sample also belongs to another study, concerning human thymus T cells. From the second report: Immunologically healthy infants undergoing open corrective cardiac surgery for congenital heart defects in Finland were used as donors. The thymus tissue came from surgical resects taken out during corrective cardiac surgery. Usage of V and J gene segments appeared to be biased in both the thymic and the peripheral blood repertoires. According to the related research, thymic TCR repertoires were highly overlapping among unrelated individuals. TCR alpha and beta repertoires from roughly 8 infant thymus samples and a few related peripheral blood samples were characterized in the study. The cohort included more than five male and two female infants, with donor ages spanning 7 to 244 days. After being mechanically released from the tissue, thymocytes were kept at -70 degrees C in pellets of 10-30 million cells. Genomic DNA was extracted from frozen cell pellets with a QIAsymphony instrument. TCRB and TCRAD loci were amplified from a standardized quantity of quality-controlled genomic DNA using the immunoSEQ multiplex PCR assay. The amplicons covered the V(D)J region and were long enough to include the CDR3 and to identify the V and J genes. The commercial immunoSEQ service was used to sequence amplicons on an Illumina platform. Primer bias and sequencing errors were corrected using previously described methods, and TCRAD and TCRB definitions followed the IMGT database. Repertoires were analysed with immunoSEQ Analyzer 3.0 and VDJTools, covering basic statistics, V/J segment usage, diversity estimates, rarefaction and pairwise overlap. Diversity was estimated with Chao1, ChaoE, Efron-Thisted, Shannon and inverse Simpson indices, and also on datasets down-sampled to the smallest sample. Repertoire overlap used strict matching of CDR3 nucleotide sequence, V gene and J gene, with Jaccard-based multidimensional scaling clustering. On average, thymus samples gave around 880,000 unique TCRB clonotypes, whereas blood samples gave about 84,000.

The sequence links TRBV7-2 to TRBJ2-1, with no confident D gene call. The clonotype was recovered from a boy in the first two years of life with a congenital heart defect. Donor details come from another sample of the same person, matched by shared clones. The sequencing input was thymocytes. DNA sequence: TGTGCCAGCAGCTTAGGCCCGGGTTACAATGAGCAGTTCTTC. This is translated as CASSLGPGYNEQFF.